These 26 T cell receptor beta chains came from one sample sequenced in a study of CD8 T cells in Susac syndrome. With random hexamers, roughly 0.45 to 1 ug RNA was reverse transcribed. TCRdb re-called the immunoSEQ multiplex PCR reads through MiXCR, storing one row per CDR3 protein. The table includes about 300,000 distinct CDR3 sequences, about 92% detected once. Sequenced material: CD4+ T cells from PBMCs. The receptor set was obtained from a human donor with multiple sclerosis.

The chain combines TRBV24-1 with TRBJ2-2, with D tentatively TRBD1 or TRBD2 (5 bases each). Trimming removed 7 bases at V and 6 bases at J, with 23 bases between. The length of the CDR3 is 17 residues. Germline CDR1 reads KGHDR; CDR2 reads SFDVKD. The CDR3 bases are TGTGCCACCAGCCATACCCCGAGGGGCTGGGTACCCGGGGAGCTGTTTTTT. The encoded protein is CATSHTPRGWVPGELFF.

The genes are TRBV30 and TRBJ2-1; 9 bases are a match to TRBD2. V trimming: 2 bases; J trimming: 9 bases; junction bases outside the gene matches: 8. This CDR3 is built from 14 residues. Germline CDR1 GTSNPN, CDR2 SVGIG (reference sequence). In nucleotides, the CDR3 is TGTGCCTGGAGTTCTCGCGGGGGGGGGATTGAGCAGTTCTTC. As protein: CAWSSRGGGIEQFF.

The V call is TRBV2, the J call TRBJ2-3, with 13 bases identical to TRBD2. The V and J ends lost 8 bases and 6 bases, in that order; junction bases with no gene match: 11. Germline assignment: CDR1 SNHLY and CDR2 FYNNEI. The CDR3 is 16 residues long. This CDR3 reads CASDLGLAGEADTQYF. The CDR3 DNA sequence: TGTGCCAGCGACCTTGGACTAGCGGGAGAGGCGGATACGCAGTATTTT.

The chain is built from TRBV23-1 and TRBJ2-1; 8 bases match TRBD2. TRBV23-1 is an open reading frame, and its role is uncertain. Unmatched junction bases numbered 21, after V lost 10 bases and J lost 4 bases. The CDR3 is 18 amino acids. This CDR3 is CANIWGLGGRKRYNEQFF. In DNA form, the CDR3 reads TGCGCCAATATCTGGGGACTAGGGGGTAGAAAGAGATACAATGAGCAGTTCTTC.

J is TRBJ2-3 and V is TRBV10-3, with 10 positions matching TRBD2. J lost 1 base, V lost 6 bases, and 1 base had no gene match. Germline V gene lookup returns CDR1 ENHRY and CDR2 SYGVKD. The CDR3 is 14 amino acids. CDR3 sequence (DNA): TGTGCCATCAGGGGGACTAGCGGCACAGATACGCAGTATTTT. Its protein is CAIRGTSGTDTQYF.

The chain uses TRBV20-1 and TRBJ2-1, with 8 nucleotides matching TRBD2. J was trimmed by 5 bases and V by 6 bases; bases with no gene match: 12. The CDR3 has 15 amino acids. Per germline, CDR1 DFQATT and CDR2 SNEGSKA (reference sequence). CDR3 in amino acids: CSAVAGYEVDNEQFF. The CDR3 DNA sequence: TGCAGTGCCGTAGCGGGATACGAGGTTGACAATGAGCAGTTCTTC.

This clonotype came up a few times. The rearrangement uses TRBV30 and TRBJ1-1; D not resolved. V gave up 4 bases and J gave up 1 base, with 4 bases separating them. Germline values: CDR1 GTSNPN, CDR2 SVGIG (reference sequence). The CDR3 runs 11 residues. DNA of the CDR3: TGTGCCTGGAACGGGAACACTGAAGCTTTCTTT. Translated, it gives CAWNGNTEAFF.

The chain combines TRBV20-1 with TRBJ2-4, with TRBD1 identical over 9 bases. The length of the CDR3 is 13 residues. V shed 6 bases, J shed 6 bases, and the junction held 6 bases outside the gene matches. The germline gives CDR1 DFQATT, CDR2 SNEGSKA (reference sequence). In DNA form, the CDR3 reads TGCAGTGCCGTTACAGGGGGCCCAAACATTCAGTACTTC. Its translation is CSAVTGGPNIQYF.

The V and J genes are TRBV5-1 and TRBJ1-2; no firm D call. This CDR3 has 14 amino acids. V was trimmed by 0 bases and J by 5 bases, leaving 11 bases between them. Germline CDR1 and CDR2: SGHRS and YFSETQ. CDR3 sequence (DNA): TGCGCCAGCAGCTTGGCAACCAGGCGATATGGCTACACCTTC. Its translation: CASSLATRRYGYTF.

This clonotype was detected only a few times. The V and J genes are TRBV11-1 and TRBJ2-2, with 14 bases lining up with TRBD2. The CDR3 contains 16 residues. Germline V gives CDR1 SGHAT, CDR2 FQDESV (reference sequence). Germline trimming cut 3 bases from V and 4 bases from J; bases unmatched to any gene: 1. This CDR3 reads CASSFGLAGGTGELFF. The CDR3 DNA follows: TGTGCCAGCAGCTTTGGACTAGCGGGAGGCACCGGGGAGCTGTTTTTT.

The chain couples TRBV3-1 to TRBJ2-1, with 14 bases fitting TRBD2. The trim removed 6 bases at V and 9 bases at J, leaving 1 base unmatched. The CDR3 runs 13 residues. Germline V gene sequence: CDR1 LGHDT, CDR2 YNNKEL (reference sequence). The CDR3 protein is CASRTSGRGEQFF. CDR3 coding DNA: TGTGCCAGCAGGACTAGCGGGAGGGGTGAGCAGTTCTTC.

This clonotype showed up just once. V is TRBV7-2 and J is TRBJ2-5, with 7 bases matching TRBD1. CDR3 length equals 15 residues. V was pared by 1 base and J by 2 bases, with 4 bases of the junction left unmatched. Germline V gene data show CDR1 as SGHTA and CDR2 as FQGNSA. The CDR3 DNA is TGTGCCAGCAGCTTAGGCGACAGGGCTCAAGAGACCCAGTACTTC. Its protein is CASSLGDRAQETQYF.

This chain joins TRBV30 and TRBJ1-5, with 7 bases identical to TRBD1. From germline, CDR1 is GTSNPN and CDR2 SVGIG (reference sequence). Germline trimming cut 1 base from V and 1 base from J; bases unmatched to any gene: 4. CDR3 length: 15 amino acids. The CDR3 coding sequence is TGTGCCTGGAGTGGGGGGACAGCAAGCAATCAGCCCCAGCATTTT. Residues: CAWSGGTASNQPQHF. Using reference TRBV30 and TRBJ1-5 for the parts outside the CDR3, the full variable domain is SQTIHQWPATLVQPVGSPLSLECTVEGTSNPNLYWYRQAAGRGLQLLFYSVGIGQISSEVPQNLSASRPQDRQFILSSKKLLLSDSGFYLCAWSGGTASNQPQHFGDGTRLSIL.

CDR3 loop: CATSDSRGVNTGELFF. CDR3 bases: TGTGCCACCAGTGATTCGCGCGGGGTGAACACCGGGGAGCTGTTTTTT. This chain joins TRBV24-1 and TRBJ2-2, with D possibly being TRBD2 (6 bases). The CDR3 runs to 16 residues. The V gene lost 2 bases and the J gene lost 1 base, with 10 bases spanning the gap. Germline V lookup: CDR1 KGHDR, CDR2 SFDVKD.

This chain connects TRBV6-1 to TRBJ1-6; perhaps TRBD1 as D (6 bases). CDR1 and CDR2 (germline): MNHNS, SASEGT. The CDR3 sequence is 13 residues long. Trimming took off 5 bases at V and 9 bases at J, with 11 bases between the two ends. The CDR3 loop is CASSQQGSSPLHF. CDR3 coding DNA: TGTGCCAGCAGTCAACAGGGTAGTTCACCCCTCCACTTT.

This clonotype was seen only a few times. The chain carries TRBV27 and TRBJ2-2; 7 nucleotides agree with TRBD1. Looked up from germline, CDR1 is MNHEY and CDR2 is SMNVEV (reference sequence). This CDR3 contains 15 residues. Trimming removed 5 bases from V and 3 bases from J; junction bases left unmatched: 6. The DNA of the CDR3 is TGTGCCAGCAGTCCCCGGGACAGATACACCGGGGAGCTGTTTTTT. Translation: CASSPRDRYTGELFF.

This clonotype has only one observation. This chain joins TRBV5-4 and TRBJ2-5, with a possible D match to TRBD2 (7 bases). The CDR3 has 17 amino acids. Germline V gene sequence: CDR1 SGHNT, CDR2 YYREEE (reference sequence). V shed 4 bases and J shed 1 base, with 20 bases lying between them. In DNA, the CDR3 is TGTGCCAGCAGCCCACGAGGGGGGGAGAGCCGCCAAGAGACCCAGTACTTC. Its translation is CASSPRGGESRQETQYF.

The chain has TRBV5-1 and TRBJ2-7; the match to TRBD1 covers 8 bases. V gave up 7 bases and J gave up 5 bases; unmatched junction bases: 8. The CDR3 contains 13 residues. Germline lookup yields CDR1 SGHRS and CDR2 YFSETQ. CDR3 sequence reads: CASATGGRNEQYF. The CDR3 DNA is TGCGCCAGCGCTACAGGGGGGAGAAACGAGCAGTACTTC.

As concerns this clonotype: One end of the junction fails to match germline, which may point to a read error. The chain recombines TRBV6-5 with TRBJ1-1; no definite D call. This CDR3 region has 17 residues. The germline V gene encodes CDR1 MNHEY and CDR2 SVGAGI. The CDR3 spells CASNYSKIGWRNTEAFF. The CDR3 DNA follows: TGTGCCAGCAATTACTCGAAGATAGGGTGGAGGAACACTGAAGCTTTCTTT.

The gene calls are TRBV20-1 and TRBJ2-5, with 10 bases that match TRBD1. The CDR3 has 13 residues. Germline CDR1 reads DFQATT; CDR2 reads SNEGSKA (reference sequence). With 5 bases clipped from V and 5 bases from J, the junction kept 5 bases outside the gene matches. In DNA form, the CDR3 reads TGCAGTGCTCGGGACAGGGGATGGGAGACCCAGTACTTC. Its translation is CSARDRGWETQYF.

This chain joins TRBV11-2 and TRBJ1-2; unclear D gene. The germline CDR1 and CDR2 sequences are SGHAT and FQNNGV. The CDR3 has 14 residues. V was cut by 2 bases and J by 8 bases, with 15 bases left in between. In DNA form, the CDR3 reads TGTGCCAGCAGCTTAAGTCCTCAGCGTGCGGGCTACACCTTC. Encoded protein: CASSLSPQRAGYTF.

V gene TRBV2 combines with J gene TRBJ2-1; D may match TRBD1 or TRBD2 (5 bases each). Between the trimmed V and J ends, which lost 6 bases and 7 bases, there was a span of 13 bases. Germline CDR1 reads SNHLY; CDR2 reads FYNNEI. The CDR3 is 13 amino acids. This CDR3 is CASSRDQKNEQFF. The DNA of the CDR3 is TGTGCCAGCAGCCGGGACCAGAAAAATGAGCAGTTCTTC. Variable domain in full (rest from reference TRBV2 and TRBJ2-1): EPEVTQTPSHQVTQMGQEVILRCVPISNHLYFYWYRQILGQKVEFLVSFYNNEISEKSEIFDDQFSVERPDGSNFTLKIRSTKLEDSAMYFCASSRDQKNEQFFGPGTRLTVL.

The chain couples TRBV12-3 or TRBV12-4 to TRBJ2-2; 8 nucleotides agree with TRBD2. J gave up 6 bases and V 10 bases, and 13 bases lay outside the gene matches. This CDR3 is 15 amino acids long. DNA for the CDR3: TGTGCCACCGACGACGCCGGGGGGGCCCCCGGGGAGCTGTTTTTT. Translated: CATDDAGGAPGELFF.

The genes are TRBV7-3 and TRBJ2-1; D gene ambiguous. This CDR3 is built from 14 residues. V lost 5 bases, J lost 0 bases, and 8 bases lay in between. The germline gives CDR1 SGHTA, CDR2 FQGTGA. CDR3 bases: TGTGCCAGCAGCCCGACACACTCCTACAATGAGCAGTTCTTC. This encodes CASSPTHSYNEQFF.

This chain joins TRBV7-9 and TRBJ1-5; D not certain. V was trimmed by 3 bases and J by 3 bases, leaving 9 bases between them. The CDR3 totals 14 residues. From germline, CDR1 is SEHNR and CDR2 FQNEAQ (reference sequence). The CDR3 bases are TGTGCCAGCAGCTTGAACGGGTTCAATCAGCCCCAGCATTTT. Protein: CASSLNGFNQPQHF. The variable domain in full, completed from reference TRBV7-9 and TRBJ1-5, reads DTGVSQNPRHKITKRGQNVTFRCDPISEHNRLYWYRQTLGQGPEFLTYFQNEAQLEKSRLLSDRFSAERPKGSFSTLEIQRTEQGDSAMYLCASSLNGFNQPQHFGDGTRLSIL.

The V call is TRBV2, the J call TRBJ1-5; TRBD1 might be the D (5 bases). V was cut by 5 bases and J by 0 bases, with 11 bases left in between. Germline V gives CDR1 SNHLY, CDR2 FYNNEI. The CDR3 runs to 15 residues. The CDR3 here is CASSPRRDSNQPQHF. The CDR3 DNA is TGTGCCAGCAGTCCCCGCAGGGATAGCAATCAGCCCCAGCATTTT.